The rows below give T cell receptor beta chains drawn from one sample of a study of CD8+ T cells in alopecia areata. Using immunoSEQ multiplex PCR, the repertoire was profiled, and TCRdb retains in-frame clones only, with some absent. This table holds some 150,000 clones, about 60% found once. The starting material was CD4+ T cells sorted from blood, obtained at week 0. These receptors were obtained from a human donor with alopecia areata. Both conserved end residues are part of each CDR3. The order of the fields is J gene, clone size, V gene, D gene, CDR3 protein, CDR3 DNA. A D gene is named only where the DNA matches it firmly. Expanded clones are given a class, and other clones once, few, many or no size at all.

J: TRBJ2-1; size: NA; V: TRBV29-1; D: NA; CDR3: CSVVEGSSYNEQFF; DNA: TGCAGCGTTGTGGAGGGAAGCTCCTACAATGAGCAGTTCTTC
J: TRBJ1-6; size: NA; V: TRBV2; D: NA; CDR3: CASLNDRVLGVPLHF; DNA: TGTGCCAGCCTAAATGATAGGGTTCTGGGAGTGCCCCTCCACTTT
J: TRBJ2-5; size: few; V: TRBV9; D: TRBD2; CDR3: CASSVGPSGGEETQYF; DNA: TGTGCCAGCAGCGTAGGTCCTAGCGGGGGGGAAGAGACCCAGTACTTC
J: TRBJ2-7; size: once; V: TRBV7-3; D: NA; CDR3: CASSPGHVLSYEQYF; DNA: TGTGCCAGCAGCCCGGGACACGTCCTCTCCTACGAGCAGTACTTC
J: TRBJ2-7; size: NA; V: TRBV30; D: NA; CDR3: CASGGLYPYEQYF; DNA: TGTGCCTCCGGGGGCCTCTATCCCTACGAGCAGTACTTC
J: TRBJ1-2; size: few; V: TRBV7-9; D: NA; CDR3: CASSSPPNSYGYTF; DNA: TGTGCCAGCAGCTCCCCCCCCAATTCGTATGGCTACACCTTC
J: TRBJ1-2; size: few; V: TRBV20-1; D: NA; CDR3: CSARVNYGYTF; DNA: TGCAGTGCTAGAGTTAACTATGGCTACACCTTC
J: TRBJ2-2; size: NA; V: TRBV7-2; D: NA; CDR3: CASSIGGVKSSGELFF; DNA: TGTGCCAGCAGCATCGGAGGGGTAAAAAGTTCCGGGGAGCTGTTTTTT
J: TRBJ1-1; size: few; V: TRBV25-1; D: NA; CDR3: CATKGQLNTEAFF; DNA: TGTGCCACTAAAGGACAGTTGAACACTGAAGCTTTCTTT
J: TRBJ1-2; size: once; V: TRBV5-1; D: NA; CDR3: CASSLGWTAPGYTF; DNA: TGCGCCAGCAGCTTGGGTTGGACAGCACCCGGCTACACCTTC
J: TRBJ2-3; size: few; V: TRBV29-1; D: NA; CDR3: CSVEGPSFPDTQYF; DNA: TGCAGCGTTGAAGGACCCTCCTTCCCAGATACGCAGTATTTT